The 3 T cell receptor beta chains below were found in one sample sequenced in a study of blood T cells in healthy people across ages. Then a second PCR, running roughly 7 to 11 cycles, was carried out with a sample-barcoded 5' primer and a J-beta primer mix. TCRdb itself ran the 5' RACE reads through MiXCR, one entry per CDR3 protein. Of about 930,000 distinct CDR3 sequences in the sample, almost 30% were seen once. This same sample was also taken into another study, of T cells of mothers and their children.

Sequencing used blood. The receptor source for this set is a middle-aged woman in good health.

The gene calls are TRBV6-6 and TRBJ2-5, with a possible D match to TRBD1 (6 bases). CDR3 length: 14 residues. V was pared by 4 bases and J by 1 base, with 10 bases between. Germline CDR1 and CDR2: MNHNY and SVGAGI (reference sequence). CDR3 amino acids: CASSFDRFQETQYF. The CDR3 DNA reads as TGTGCCAGCAGTTTCGACAGGTTCCAAGAGACCCAGTACTTC.

This clonotype was seen at least ten times. This chain's CDR3 is CSARTGGSEQYF. Here the CDR3 DNA reads TGCAGCGCCAGGACAGGGGGCTCGGAGCAGTACTTC. V gene TRBV29-1 combines with J gene TRBJ2-7; the match to TRBD1 covers 11 bases. This CDR3 contains 12 residues. Losses at the gene ends were 7 bases for V and 7 bases for J; bases not matched to a gene: 6. Looked up from germline, CDR1 is SQVTM and CDR2 is ANQGSEA.

This clonotype showed up many times. V and J are TRBV6-5 and TRBJ2-6; 7 nucleotides line up with TRBD1. V was pared by 6 bases and J by 0 bases, with 5 bases of the junction left unmatched. Germline values: CDR1 MNHEY, CDR2 SVGAGI. This CDR3 contains 16 residues. CDR3 sequence reads: CASRRDSSSGANVLTF. The CDR3 DNA follows: TGTGCCAGCAGACGGGACAGCAGCTCTGGGGCCAACGTCCTGACTTTC.